This T cell receptor beta chain stems from a study of control samples from healthy donors and cancer patients. Germline lookup yields CDR1 ENHRY and CDR2 SYGVKD. V lost 0 bases to trimming and J lost 0 bases, with 9 bases between them. The CDR3 length is 16 residues. Here immunoSEQ multiplex PCR was the method, and the copy in TCRdb shows in-frame clones only, minus some. Of around 130,000 clones listed, approximately 91% are singletons. This sequence was found in a man over 45 in good health. Sequenced: blood. V and J are TRBV10-3 and TRBJ2-4; tentative D call: TRBD2 (6 bases). This CDR3 is CAISESGGIAKNIQYF. In DNA form, the CDR3 reads TGTGCCATCAGTGAGTCTGGAGGGATAGCCAAAAACATTCAGTACTTC.